This record covers a single TCR beta chain. The sample is drawn from a study of blood T cell repertoires in COVID-19. Study details: Acute and convalescent COVID-19 specimens originated in the United States, Italy and Spain.

The Seattle patients joined while their infection was active and were tracked longitudinally afterward. The CDR3 consists of 14 residues. Germline V gene data show CDR1 as LNHDA and CDR2 as SQIVND (reference sequence). V trimming: 10 bases; J trimming: 7 bases; junction bases outside the gene matches: 12. TCRdb keeps only in-frame clones here, not all; method: immunoSEQ multiplex PCR. Of under 100,000 clones listed, approximately 85% were seen once; the top ten hold 3% to 3.5%. Sequenced: peripheral blood. The chain combines TRBV19 with TRBJ1-2, with TRBD1 identical over 10 bases. This clonotype was sampled from a woman at least 80 years old with COVID-19, enrolled during active disease. The chain's CDR3 is CATIDRGRRFGYTF. CDR3 nucleotide sequence: TGTGCCACCATCGACAGGGGGCGTCGTTTTGGCTACACCTTC. Full variable domain (remainder filled in from reference TRBV19 and TRBJ1-2): DGGITQSPKYLFRKEGQNVTLSCEQNLNHDAMYWYRQDPGQGLRLIYYSQIVNDFQKGDIAEGYSVSREKKESFPLTVTSAQKNPTAFYLCATIDRGRRFGYTFGSGTRLTVV.